These 30 T cell receptor beta chains were all obtained from the same sample, sequenced in a study of lung T cells in sarcoidosis with Löfgren's syndrome. MiXCR was run by TCRdb on the reads, yielding one entry per CDR3 protein. The sample lists 60,000 to 70,000 distinct CDR3 sequences; 21% were seen once. The specimen was CD4+ T cells from PBMCs. The receptor set was obtained from a human donor with sarcoidosis (Löfgren's syndrome or another form), or a control subject (not recorded which).

The sample holds many counts of this clonotype. The V and J genes are TRBV28 and TRBJ2-7, with D perhaps TRBD2 (5 bases). Germline-derived CDR1 and CDR2 are MDHEN and SYDVKM. The length of the CDR3 is 15 residues. Trimming removed 2 bases at V and 2 bases at J, with 13 bases between. The CDR3 here is CASSLGGLAPYEQYV. For the CDR3, the DNA is TGTGCCAGCAGTTTAGGAGGCCTAGCACCCTACGAGCAGTACGTC.

Concerning this clonotype itself: Being one base from a much bigger clone, this may be a read error. The chain combines TRBV6-9 with TRBJ1-1; D might be TRBD1 (6 bases). CDR3 size: 12 residues. The germline V gene has CDR1 MNHGY and CDR2 SVAAGI. In nucleotides, the CDR3 is TGTGCCAGCAGTTTGCCGACAGGTGAAGCTCTCTTT. Encoded protein: CASSLPTGEALF.

The rearrangement joins TRBV12-5 to TRBJ1-5; D gene unclear. V was cut by 1 base and J by 5 bases, with 9 bases left in between. CDR1 is LGHNT and CDR2 is FRNRAP in the germline V gene. The CDR3 contains 14 residues. CDR3 coding DNA: TGTGCTAGTGGTTTGGACAGAAGGTATCAGCCCCAGCATTTT. Protein: CASGLDRRYQPQHF.

The chain carries TRBV4-2 and TRBJ2-2; 8 positions agree with TRBD1. The CDR3 spans 15 residues. The J segment lost 3 bases and the V segment lost 1 base, leaving 1 base of the junction unmatched. Germline V gene sequence: CDR1 LGHNA, CDR2 YNFKEQ. The CDR3 region is CASSQVDRDTGELFF. For the CDR3, the DNA is TGTGCCAGCAGCCAAGTGGACAGGGACACCGGGGAGCTGTTTTTT.

This clonotype was seen ten or more times. This chain uses TRBV27 with TRBJ2-7; D is uncertain. Germline CDR1 and CDR2: MNHEY and SMNVEV (reference sequence). The germline V and J ends were trimmed by 3 bases and 3 bases, with 12 bases remaining between them. The CDR3 is made up of 14 amino acids. DNA for the CDR3: TGTGCCAGCAGTTTGAATGACAAGGGCTACGAGCAGTACTTC. It encodes CASSLNDKGYEQYF.

This clonotype was recorded many times. The genes are TRBV12-3 or TRBV12-4 and TRBJ2-3, with D unclear. The CDR3 length is 12 residues. With 5 bases removed from V and 5 bases from J, the gap between germline ends came to 8 bases. For the CDR3, the DNA is TGTGCCAGCAGTCTGGTTGAAGATACGCAGTATTTT. Translating gives CASSLVEDTQYF.

This clonotype was seen only a few times. The chain is built from TRBV4-2 and TRBJ2-7; TRBD1 is a possible D gene (5 bases). The germline V gene has CDR1 LGHNA and CDR2 YNFKEQ. V lost 3 bases and J lost 4, with 25 bases in between. The CDR3 has 18 amino acids. The CDR3 DNA sequence: TGTGCCAGCAGCCAGGAGCCCCCCAGGCTCCAAGGGGCTTACGAGCAGTACTTC. Translated: CASSQEPPRLQGAYEQYF.

In its sample, this clonotype was seen many times. This chain uses TRBV6-1 with TRBJ1-1, with D perhaps TRBD1 (5 bases). Germline V gene data show CDR1 as MNHNS and CDR2 as SASEGT. The CDR3 sequence is 15 residues long. With 1 base removed from V and 1 base from J, the gap between germline ends came to 10 bases. Here the CDR3 DNA reads TGTGCCAGCAGTGAAGAAGGAAGGGGGAACACTGAAGCTTTCTTT. Protein: CASSEEGRGNTEAFF.

This clonotype has more than one count but fewer than ten. CDR3 in DNA: TGTGCCAGCAGTTTACCGGACGGGAGGGAGACCCAGTACTTC. Its protein product is CASSLPDGRETQYF. The chain joins TRBV28 to TRBJ2-5, with 7 bases that match TRBD2. V dropped 2 bases and J dropped 5; count of bases not matched to a gene: 5. This CDR3 is built from 14 residues. CDR1 is MDHEN and CDR2 is SYDVKM in the germline V gene.

This clonotype is labeled as medium-sized. This rearrangement joins TRBV27 to TRBJ2-3; 9 positions match TRBD2. V shed 4 bases, J shed 4 bases, and the junction held 3 bases outside the gene matches. The germline gives CDR1 MNHEY, CDR2 SMNVEV (reference sequence). The CDR3 length is 14 residues. The CDR3: CASSWREGPDTQYF. CDR3 in DNA: TGTGCCAGCAGTTGGCGGGAGGGCCCAGATACGCAGTATTTT.

This clonotype was recorded at least ten times. The chain couples TRBV12-3 or TRBV12-4 to TRBJ1-1; TRBD1 matches 11 bases. The CDR3 is made up of 14 amino acids. V shed 6 bases, J shed 5 bases, and the junction held 5 bases outside the gene matches. The CDR3 loop reads CASRDRGRSTEAFF. The DNA for the CDR3 is TGTGCCAGCAGGGACAGGGGGCGGTCGACTGAAGCTTTCTTT.

There are many counts of this clonotype. The chain joins TRBV4-1 to TRBJ2-7, with D possibly matching TRBD2 (6 bases). The V end lost 4 bases, the J end lost 4 bases, and 17 bases lay between the germline ends. Looked up from germline, CDR1 is MGHRA and CDR2 is YSYEKL. This CDR3 region has 15 residues. This chain's CDR3 is CASSRSLPGDYEQYV. The CDR3 DNA sequence: TGCGCCAGCAGCCGTTCTCTCCCGGGAGATTACGAGCAGTACGTC.

This clonotype showed up many times. The rearrangement links TRBV4-2 to TRBJ2-3, with TRBD1 matching over 9 bases. Looked up from germline, CDR1 is LGHNA and CDR2 is YNFKEQ. This CDR3 spans 15 amino acids. V shed 6 bases, J shed 0 bases, and the junction held 4 bases outside the gene matches. The DNA of the CDR3 is TGTGCCAGCAGATTAGGGACAGGGAGCACAGATACGCAGTATTTT. As protein: CASRLGTGSTDTQYF.

Ten or more counts support this clonotype. The chain joins TRBV2 to TRBJ2-3; 8 bases fit TRBD1. Germline assignment: CDR1 SNHLY and CDR2 FYNNEI. Trimming cost V 5 bases and J 1 base; bases outside gene matches: 2. The CDR3 contains 14 residues. As DNA, the CDR3 is TGTGCCAGCAGTAGGGGACAGGGCACAGATACGCAGTATTTT. As protein: CASSRGQGTDTQYF.

This clonotype has a count of ten or more. The CDR3 nucleotides are TGTGCCAGCAGTTTTACAGGTGGGATAACGTACCAAGAGACCCAGTACTTC. Its translation: CASSFTGGITYQETQYF. This rearrangement joins TRBV7-2 to TRBJ2-5; D is possibly TRBD1 (5 bases). The ends were cut back, 6 bases at V and 0 bases at J, with 20 bases in the middle. The CDR3 is 17 residues long. Germline V lookup: CDR1 SGHTA, CDR2 FQGNSA.

The V gene is TRBV5-4, the J gene TRBJ2-7, with 8 bases aligning to TRBD1. V lost 4 bases, J lost 2 bases, and 5 bases stayed unmatched. Germline V CDR1 and CDR2: SGHNT, YYREEE (reference sequence). The CDR3 is 14 amino acids. CDR3 DNA sequence: TGTGCCAGCAGCCCGAGGACAGGGACCTACGAGCAGTACTTC. This sequence encodes CASSPRTGTYEQYF.

The chain has TRBV11-2 and TRBJ2-7; D unclear. The V gene lost 5 bases and the J gene lost 0 bases, with 8 bases spanning the gap. Germline-derived CDR1 and CDR2 are SGHAT and FQNNGV. CDR3 length: 13 residues. In nucleotides, the CDR3 is TGTGCCAGCAGCCCCTGGTCCTCCTACGAGCAGTACGTC. Its protein is CASSPWSSYEQYV.

This clonotype was observed a few times. The chain uses TRBV5-1 and TRBJ2-5; D is uncertain. The CDR3 consists of 15 residues. Germline values: CDR1 SGHRS, CDR2 YFSETQ. The V gene lost 4 bases and the J gene lost 5 bases, with 18 bases spanning the gap. The CDR3 region is CASSPRLYGYETQYF. DNA for the CDR3: TGCGCCAGCAGCCCTCGGTTGTATGGGTATGAGACCCAGTACTTC.

This clonotype appeared once. A much more abundant neighbour one base away suggests this may be a read error. This chain connects TRBV2 to TRBJ1-5; 9 bases match TRBD1. V trimming: 8 bases; J trimming: 2 bases; junction bases outside the gene matches: 4. Germline V gene lookup returns CDR1 SNHLY and CDR2 FYNNEI. This CDR3 region has 14 residues. CDR3 DNA: TGTGCCAGCGGTGGGGACAGGGGCAATCAGCCCCAGCATTTT. The encoded protein is CASGGDRGNQPQHF.

The J gene is TRBJ2-1, the V gene TRBV18; 10 bases line up with TRBD2. Trimming removed 2 bases from V and 7 bases from J; junction bases left unmatched: 8. CDR1 and CDR2 (germline): KGHSH, LQKENI. The CDR3 is 16 residues long. CDR3 nucleotide sequence: TGTGCCAGCTCACCAAGGCTAGCGGGAGCTTGGAATGAGCAGTTCTTC. This gives the protein CASSPRLAGAWNEQFF.

This clonotype was counted at least ten times. The chain links TRBV25-1 to TRBJ2-1; the match to TRBD2 covers 7 bases. The trim removed 6 bases at V and 4 bases at J, leaving 9 bases unmatched. This CDR3 spans 15 amino acids. CDR1 is MGHDK, CDR2 SYGVNS, per germline. The chain's CDR3 is CASSVPGGGYNEQFF. CDR3 nucleotide sequence: TGTGCCAGCAGCGTGCCCGGCGGGGGTTACAATGAGCAGTTCTTC.

This clonotype was recorded a few times. This rearrangement joins TRBV19 to TRBJ1-3, with a weak D call TRBD1 (5 bases). Germline CDR1 and CDR2: LNHDA and SQIVND (reference sequence). V shed 5 bases and J shed 1 base, with 9 bases lying between them. The CDR3 has 14 amino acids. The CDR3 sequence is CASSFGTSGNTIYF. CDR3 bases: TGTGCCAGTAGTTTCGGGACGTCTGGAAACACCATATATTTT.

The chain links TRBV19 to TRBJ2-7; maybe TRBD2 (5 bases). The CDR3 extends over 13 amino acids. The germline CDR1 and CDR2 sequences are LNHDA and SQIVND (reference sequence). V shed 7 bases and J shed 3 bases, with 13 bases lying between them. For the CDR3, the DNA is TGTGCCAGTATTAACAGCGGCGGCTACGAGCAGTACTTC. It codes for CASINSGGYEQYF.

As concerns this clonotype: This may be a read error: a much more frequent sequence differs by one nucleotide. The chain joins TRBV2 to TRBJ2-3; 9 bases match TRBD2. Per the germline V gene, CDR1 is SNHLY and CDR2 is FYNNEI. CDR3 length: 14 amino acids. CDR3 region: CVQQRTSDTDTQYF. CDR3 nucleotides: TGTGTCCAGCAGCGGACTAGCGACACAGATACGCAGTATTTT.

This rearrangement joins TRBV18 to TRBJ2-7, with 9 nucleotides matching TRBD1. CDR3 length: 15 amino acids. The germline V gene has CDR1 KGHSH and CDR2 LQKENI. J was trimmed by 4 bases and V by 2 bases; bases with no gene match: 6. The CDR3 sequence: CASSPNDRGWYEQYF. The CDR3 DNA reads TGTGCCAGCTCACCAAACGACAGGGGGTGGTACGAGCAGTACTTC.

The chain has TRBV5-4 and TRBJ2-3; D may correspond to TRBD1 or TRBD2 (5 bases each). This CDR3 is built from 17 residues. Trimming stripped 3 bases from V and 1 base from J, with 18 bases between. CDR1 and CDR2 (germline): SGHNT, YYREEE (reference sequence). The CDR3 sequence: CASSSPLSGPGTDTQYF. The DNA for the CDR3 is TGTGCCAGCAGCTCCCCTCTATCGGGGCCGGGCACAGATACGCAGTATTTT.

The chain has TRBV6-5 and TRBJ1-5; D is ambiguous. Trimming stripped 6 bases from V and 3 bases from J, with 18 bases between. Germline V lookup: CDR1 MNHEY, CDR2 SVGAGI. The CDR3 totals 16 residues. CDR3 loop: CASRLQGLGPNQPQHF. CDR3 bases: TGTGCCAGCAGGCTACAAGGACTAGGGCCCAATCAGCCCCAGCATTTT.

Concerning this clonotype: Germline is not matched at one junction end, which may reflect a read error. The chain employs TRBV7-6 and TRBJ1-2; maybe TRBD1 (6 bases). The CDR3 loop spans 15 amino acids. In germline, CDR1 is SGHVS, CDR2 FNYEAQ. The DNA of the CDR3 is TGTGCCAGCGGCTTGGAGGGGGGGAGCTCCTATGGCTACACCTTC. Translating gives CASGLEGGSSYGYTF.

This clonotype was seen at least ten times. The CDR3 protein is CATSRVAREGDTQYF. The CDR3 nucleotides read TGTGCCACCAGCAGAGTAGCGCGGGAGGGAGATACGCAGTATTTT. J is TRBJ2-3 and V is TRBV15; 9 bases match TRBD2. Per germline, CDR1 LNHNV and CDR2 YYDKDF (reference sequence). The CDR3 covers 15 residues. V lost 1 base and J lost 5; bases outside the gene matches: 4. The entire variable domain, with the rest obtained from reference TRBV15 and TRBJ2-3, is as follows: DAMVIQNPRYQVTQFGKPVTLSCSQTLNHNVMYWYQQKSSQAPKLLFHYYDKDFNNEADTPDNFQSRRPNTSFCFLDIRSPGLGDTAMYLCATSRVAREGDTQYFGPGTRLTVL.

This clonotype showed up many times. The DNA of the CDR3 is TGTGCCAGCAGTTTAAGTACGCAGTATTTT. Amino acid sequence: CASSLSTQYF. The chain carries TRBV12-3 or TRBV12-4 and TRBJ2-3; D is undetermined. CDR3 length: 10 residues. Deletions cut 2 bases from V and 8 bases from J, with 2 bases between.